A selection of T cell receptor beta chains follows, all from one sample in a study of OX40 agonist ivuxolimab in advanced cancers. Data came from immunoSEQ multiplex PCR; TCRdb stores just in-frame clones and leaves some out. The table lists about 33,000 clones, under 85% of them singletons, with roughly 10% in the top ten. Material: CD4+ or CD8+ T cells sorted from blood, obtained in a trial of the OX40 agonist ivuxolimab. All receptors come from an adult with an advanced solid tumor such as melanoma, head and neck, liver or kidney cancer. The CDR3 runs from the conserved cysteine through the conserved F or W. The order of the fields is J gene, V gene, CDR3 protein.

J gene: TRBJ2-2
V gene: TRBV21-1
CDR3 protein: CASSQIAGGPTVNTGELFF

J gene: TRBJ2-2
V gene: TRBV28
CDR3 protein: CASSLGTGELFF

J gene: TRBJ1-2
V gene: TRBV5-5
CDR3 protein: CASSLVAEAYGYTF

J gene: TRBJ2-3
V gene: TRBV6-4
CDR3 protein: CASSDPLAGTQYF

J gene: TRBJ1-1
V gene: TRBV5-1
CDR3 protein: CASSLQGRTNTEAFF

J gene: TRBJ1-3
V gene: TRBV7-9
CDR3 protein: CASTHDGTGTGNTIYF

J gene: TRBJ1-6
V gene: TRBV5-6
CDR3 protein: CASRVPLSPLHF

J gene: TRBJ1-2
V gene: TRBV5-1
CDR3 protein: CASSLESGTYGYTF

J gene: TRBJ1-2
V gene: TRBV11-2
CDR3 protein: CASSLEFGLNYGYTF

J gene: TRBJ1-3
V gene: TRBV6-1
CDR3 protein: CASSEGSSGNTIYF

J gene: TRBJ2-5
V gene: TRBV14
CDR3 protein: CASSQVGLSGGETQYF

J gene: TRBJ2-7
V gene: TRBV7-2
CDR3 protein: CASSFGQGRYEQYF

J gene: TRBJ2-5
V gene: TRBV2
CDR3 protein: CASTPEGRGYQETQYF

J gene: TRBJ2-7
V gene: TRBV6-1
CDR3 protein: CASKSLSYEQYF

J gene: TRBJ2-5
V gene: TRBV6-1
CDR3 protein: CASSKTGLHETQYF

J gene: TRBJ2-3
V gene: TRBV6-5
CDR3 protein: CASSPGALGPDTQYF

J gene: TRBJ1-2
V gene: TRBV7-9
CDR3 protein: CASSLIPTLGYGYTF

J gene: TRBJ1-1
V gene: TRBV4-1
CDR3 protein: CASSQILSAMNTEAFF

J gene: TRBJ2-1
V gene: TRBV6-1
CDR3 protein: CASSEGLGNRNEQFF

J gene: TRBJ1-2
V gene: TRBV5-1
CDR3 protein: CASSSGLGPGVNYGYTF

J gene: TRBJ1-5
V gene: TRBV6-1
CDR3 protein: CASAPRGLSNQPQHF

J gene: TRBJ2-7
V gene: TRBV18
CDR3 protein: CASSRDRSYEQYF